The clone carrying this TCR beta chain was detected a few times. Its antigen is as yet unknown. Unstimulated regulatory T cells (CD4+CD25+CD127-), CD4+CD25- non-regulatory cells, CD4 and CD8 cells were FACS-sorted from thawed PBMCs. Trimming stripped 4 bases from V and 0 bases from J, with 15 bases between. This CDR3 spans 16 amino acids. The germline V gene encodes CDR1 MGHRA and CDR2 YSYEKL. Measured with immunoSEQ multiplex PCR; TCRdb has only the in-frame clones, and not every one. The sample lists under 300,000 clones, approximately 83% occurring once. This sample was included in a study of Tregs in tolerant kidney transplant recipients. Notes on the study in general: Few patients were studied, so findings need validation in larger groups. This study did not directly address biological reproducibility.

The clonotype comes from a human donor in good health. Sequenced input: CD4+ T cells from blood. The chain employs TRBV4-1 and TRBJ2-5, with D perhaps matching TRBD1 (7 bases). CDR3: CASSRGTVEYQETQYF. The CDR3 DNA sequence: TGCGCCAGCAGCCGCGGGACAGTCGAGTACCAAGAGACCCAGTACTTC.